This is a list of T cell receptor beta chains from one sample in a study of cytomegalovirus exposure and HLA in healthy donors. Assay: immunoSEQ multiplex PCR; the TCRdb copy retains only in-frame clones and omits some. In the table there are about 190,000 clones, roughly 80% of which are singletons. The sample consisted of PBMCs. The receptors were gathered from a woman aged 18-29 years in good health and CMV-seronegative. Both conserved end residues are part of each CDR3. The order of the fields is clone size, V gene, D gene, J gene, CDR3 length, CDR3 protein, CDR3 DNA. D genes are given only for firm matches. The size entry is marked missing in some rows and otherwise reads once, few, many or a size class.

.	TRBV2	.	TRBJ1-2	12	CASSELAFGYTF	TGTGCCAGCAGTGAACTAGCATTCGGCTACACCTTC
.	TRBV13	TRBD2	TRBJ2-1	19	CASSRILAPELSSYNEQFF	TGTGCCAGCAGCCGTATACTAGCGCCCGAGCTTTCCTCCTACAATGAGCAGTTCTTC
few	TRBV7-8	.	TRBJ2-2	14	CASSLRRGGGELFF	TGTGCCAGCAGCTTACGGAGGGGAGGTGGGGAGCTGTTTTTT
.	TRBV4-1	.	TRBJ2-7	15	CASSQGGQGSYEQYF	TGCGCCAGCAGCCAAGGGGGGCAGGGCTCCTACGAGCAGTACTTC
.	TRBV5-1	TRBD2	TRBJ2-7	14	CASSLVVAGEEQYF	TGCGCCAGCAGCTTGGTGGTAGCGGGGGAAGAGCAGTACTTC
.	TRBV6-5	TRBD1	TRBJ2-5	14	CASSYDRGRETQYF	TGTGCCAGCAGTTACGACAGGGGGCGGGAGACCCAGTACTTC
.	TRBV5-4	.	TRBJ1-1	13	CASSHEGGEEAFF	TGTGCCAGCAGCCACGAGGGGGGGGAAGAAGCTTTCTTT
few	TRBV6-5	.	TRBJ1-1	11	CASRAYTEAFF	TGTGCCAGCAGAGCGTACACTGAAGCTTTCTTT
.	TRBV4-1	TRBD1	TRBJ1-2	16	CASSQEAYRGDYGYTF	TGCGCCAGCAGCCAAGAAGCCTACAGGGGTGACTATGGCTACACCTTC
few	TRBV29-1	.	TRBJ2-7	17	CSVEARVGSRPSYEQYF	TGCAGCGTTGAGGCCAGGGTTGGCTCCCGGCCGTCCTACGAGCAGTACTTC
.	TRBV28	TRBD2	TRBJ2-4	21	CASSFDRLAVAPFLAKNIQYF	TGTGCCAGCAGTTTTGATCGTCTAGCGGTAGCTCCTTTCCTAGCCAAAAACATTCAGTACTTC
.	TRBV11-2	TRBD1	TRBJ1-5	14	CASSMTGRNQPQHF	TGTGCCAGCAGCATGACAGGGCGCAATCAGCCCCAGCATTTT
.	TRBV6-1	.	TRBJ1-1	10	CATSVVEAFF	TGTGCCACTTCGGTGGTCGAAGCTTTCTTT
.	TRBV29-1	TRBD1	TRBJ2-1	13	CSVDRGAYNEQFF	TGCAGCGTCGACAGGGGCGCCTACAATGAGCAGTTCTTC
few	TRBV2	.	TRBJ1-3	16	CASRGGALGSGNTIYF	TGTGCCAGCAGGGGGGGAGCATTAGGCTCTGGAAACACCATATATTTT
.	TRBV7-3	TRBD1	TRBJ2-7	14	CASSPGTGVDEQYF	TGTGCCAGCAGCCCCGGGACAGGGGTCGACGAGCAGTACTTC
.	TRBV7-9	TRBD1	TRBJ2-3	15	CASRTPGTGSDTQYF	TGTGCCAGCAGGACCCCCGGGACAGGGTCAGATACGCAGTATTTT
once	TRBV18	.	TRBJ1-6	16	CASSIDRPAKEGSLHF	TGTGCCAGCTCGATCGACAGGCCAGCAAAAGAGGGTTCCCTCCACTTT
once	TRBV19	.	TRBJ1-5	17	CASSIDSGGRSNQPQHF	TGTGCCAGTAGTATAGATTCCGGGGGTCGTAGCAATCAGCCCCAGCATTTT
.	TRBV5-4	.	TRBJ2-1	15	CASSEQLETGNEQFF	TGTGCCAGCAGCGAACAACTTGAGACTGGAAATGAGCAGTTCTTC
.	TRBV6-1	.	TRBJ1-1	14	CASSERGRNTEAFF	TGTGCCAGCAGTGAAAGGGGGAGGAACACTGAAGCTTTCTTT
once	TRBV6-6	TRBD1	TRBJ1-2	14	CASSPRQGLYGYTF	TGTGCCAGCAGCCCCCGACAGGGCCTCTATGGCTACACCTTC
few	TRBV5-1	.	TRBJ1-1	13	CASSTGRGTEAFF	TGCGCCAGCAGCACCGGCCGGGGGACTGAAGCTTTCTTT
.	TRBV9	.	TRBJ1-3	15	CASSTGEGSGNTIYF	TGTGCCAGCAGCACGGGGGAAGGCTCTGGAAACACCATATATTTT
.	TRBV11-3	.	TRBJ2-7	13	CASSLKPTYEQYF	TGTGCCAGCAGCTTAAAGCCCACCTACGAGCAGTACTTC
.	TRBV5-6	TRBD2	TRBJ2-3	17	CASRGLAGNIATDTQYF	TGTGCCAGCAGAGGACTAGCGGGGAATATTGCCACAGATACGCAGTATTTT
.	TRBV6-1	.	TRBJ1-5	13	CASNGSRNQPQHF	TGTGCCAGCAATGGGAGCCGCAATCAGCCCCAGCATTTT
.	TRBV11-2	.	TRBJ1-3	14	CASTFGSSGNTIYF	TGTGCCAGCACCTTCGGTAGCTCTGGAAACACCATATATTTT
.	TRBV7-2	.	TRBJ2-1	16	CASSLERRFSYNEQFF	TGTGCCAGCAGCTTAGAACGCCGGTTCTCCTACAATGAGCAGTTCTTC
.	TRBV5-1	.	TRBJ2-3	12	CASRGRADTQYF	TGCGCCAGCAGAGGGCGGGCAGATACGCAGTATTTT
.	TRBV7-8	TRBD1	TRBJ2-7	14	CASSTGTGTVEQYF	TGTGCCAGCAGCACCGGGACAGGGACCGTCGAGCAGTACTTC
.	TRBV29-1	TRBD1	TRBJ1-3	14	CSVGNRGRGNTIYF	TGCAGCGTCGGTAACAGGGGGCGAGGAAACACCATATATTTT
.	TRBV4-1	.	TRBJ1-2	15	CASSQGLQSVYGYTF	TGCGCCAGCAGCCAAGGATTACAGTCGGTCTATGGCTACACCTTC
.	TRBV27	TRBD2	TRBJ2-7	15	CASSLSVGGSYEQYF	TGTGCCAGCAGTTTATCCGTAGGCGGGAGCTACGAGCAGTACTTC
.	TRBV15	.	TRBJ1-2	15	CATSPGQGKVYGYTF	TGTGCCACCAGCCCTGGGCAGGGGAAAGTCTATGGCTACACCTTC
.	TRBV5-1	.	TRBJ1-4	15	CASSFGVTTNEKLFF	TGCGCCAGCAGCTTCGGGGTAACAACTAATGAAAAACTGTTTTTT
.	TRBV5-1	TRBD2	TRBJ2-1	15	CASSLGLALDNEQFF	TGCGCCAGCAGCTTGGGACTAGCGTTGGACAATGAGCAGTTCTTC
.	TRBV10-1	TRBD1	TRBJ2-2	15	CASSERTGFAGELFF	TGCGCCAGCAGTGAAAGGACAGGGTTTGCCGGGGAGCTGTTTTTT
few	TRBV6-1	.	TRBJ1-2	16	CASSDHGLKGDYGYTF	TGTGCCAGCAGTGATCACGGCCTTAAGGGAGACTATGGCTACACCTTC
.	TRBV5-6	TRBD1	TRBJ1-3	15	CASSPDRYSGNTIYF	TGTGCCAGCAGTCCGGACAGGTACTCTGGAAACACCATATATTTT
.	TRBV5-1	.	TRBJ2-7	12	CASSLLRDEQYF	TGCGCCAGCAGCTTGTTGAGGGACGAGCAGTACTTC
.	TRBV6-5	.	TRBJ1-1	14	CASSRGRTNTEAFF	TGTGCCAGCAGCCGGGGGAGGACGAACACTGAAGCTTTCTTT
.	TRBV27	.	TRBJ2-2	14	CASSLDLLTGELFF	TGTGCCAGCAGTTTAGACTTACTCACCGGGGAGCTGTTTTTT
.	TRBV4-1	TRBD1	TRBJ2-1	14	CASTPGQGRNEQFF	TGCGCCAGCACCCCCGGACAGGGGAGGAATGAGCAGTTCTTC
few	TRBV10-1	TRBD1	TRBJ2-4	15	CASSDPGQGLNIQYF	TGCGCCAGCAGTGACCCGGGACAGGGATTGAACATTCAGTACTTC
few	TRBV7-6	.	TRBJ1-5	14	CASSPGGEDQPQHF	TGTGCCAGCAGCCCGGGGGGGGAGGATCAGCCCCAGCATTTT
.	TRBV6-4	TRBD2	TRBJ2-2	16	CASSLAGGPNTGELFF	TGTGCCAGCAGCTTAGCGGGGGGCCCGAACACCGGGGAGCTGTTTTTT
.	TRBV28	.	TRBJ1-2	13	CASSLGGEWSYTF	TGTGCCAGCAGTTTAGGGGGCGAATGGAGCTACACCTTC
.	TRBV7-6	.	TRBJ2-1	17	CASSPSLAGSSYNEQFF	TGTGCCAGCAGTCCGAGCCTGGCGGGGAGCTCCTACAATGAGCAGTTCTTC
.	TRBV30	TRBD2	TRBJ2-1	16	CAWSVLPSGSLNEQFF	TGTGCCTGGAGTGTACTTCCTAGCGGGAGTCTGAATGAGCAGTTCTTC
.	TRBV15	TRBD2	TRBJ2-2	18	CATSSYRTSGRASGELFF	TGTGCCACCAGCAGCTATCGGACTAGCGGGAGGGCCTCGGGGGAGCTGTTTTTT
.	TRBV19	.	TRBJ1-4	14	CASSSTGNGEKLFF	TGTGCCAGTAGTAGTACAGGGAATGGTGAAAAACTGTTTTTT
.	TRBV28	TRBD2	TRBJ2-5	14	CASTPGLAGKTQYF	TGTGCCAGCACCCCGGGACTAGCGGGGAAGACCCAGTACTTC
.	TRBV7-8	TRBD1	TRBJ2-7	16	CASSSQPGQGAREQYF	TGTGCCAGCAGCTCGCAGCCGGGACAGGGGGCTCGTGAGCAGTACTTC
once	TRBV9	.	TRBJ2-1	13	CASSLTAYNEQFF	TGTGCCAGCAGCTTGACAGCCTACAATGAGCAGTTCTTC
.	TRBV6-1	.	TRBJ1-1	14	CASSQDGVWTEAFF	TGTGCCAGCAGCCAGGACGGGGTCTGGACTGAAGCTTTCTTT
few	TRBV7-7	.	TRBJ1-4	14	CASSLAQGEEKLFF	TGTGCCAGCAGCTTAGCCCAAGGGGAAGAAAAACTGTTTTTT
.	TRBV5-1	TRBD1	TRBJ1-1	17	CASSSFGTGSMNTEAFF	TGCGCCAGCAGCTCGTTCGGGACAGGATCTATGAACACTGAAGCTTTCTTT